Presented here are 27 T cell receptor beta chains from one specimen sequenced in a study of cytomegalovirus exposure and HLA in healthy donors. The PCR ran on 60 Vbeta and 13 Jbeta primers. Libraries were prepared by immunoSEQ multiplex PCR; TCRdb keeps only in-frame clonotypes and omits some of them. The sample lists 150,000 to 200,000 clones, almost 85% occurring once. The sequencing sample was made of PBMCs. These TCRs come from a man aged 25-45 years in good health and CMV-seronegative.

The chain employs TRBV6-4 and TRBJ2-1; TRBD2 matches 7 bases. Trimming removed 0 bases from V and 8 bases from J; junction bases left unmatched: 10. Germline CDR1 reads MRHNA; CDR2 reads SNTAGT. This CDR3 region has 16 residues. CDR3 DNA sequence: TGTGCCAGCAGTGACTCGGGTCGGGGGGAGTCCCATGAGCAGTTCTTC. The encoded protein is CASSDSGRGESHEQFF.

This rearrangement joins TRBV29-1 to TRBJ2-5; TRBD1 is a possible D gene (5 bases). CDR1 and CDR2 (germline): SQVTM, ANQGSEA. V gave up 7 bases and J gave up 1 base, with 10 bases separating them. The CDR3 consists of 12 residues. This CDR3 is CSGSGIQETQYF. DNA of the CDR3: TGCAGCGGGTCAGGGATCCAAGAGACCCAGTACTTC.

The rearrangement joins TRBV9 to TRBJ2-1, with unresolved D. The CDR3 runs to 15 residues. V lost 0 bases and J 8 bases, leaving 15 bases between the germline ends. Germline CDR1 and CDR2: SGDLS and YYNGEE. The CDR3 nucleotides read TGTGCCAGCAGCGTAGCTCCCATAAATGGAGATGAGCAGTTCTTC. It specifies CASSVAPINGDEQFF.

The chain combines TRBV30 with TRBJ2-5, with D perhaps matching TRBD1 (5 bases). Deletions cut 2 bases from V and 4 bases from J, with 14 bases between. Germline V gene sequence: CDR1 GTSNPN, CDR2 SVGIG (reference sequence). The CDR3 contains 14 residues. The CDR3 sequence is CAWSWGRAVETQYF. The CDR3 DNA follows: TGTGCCTGGAGTTGGGGCCGGGCGGTAGAGACCCAGTACTTC.

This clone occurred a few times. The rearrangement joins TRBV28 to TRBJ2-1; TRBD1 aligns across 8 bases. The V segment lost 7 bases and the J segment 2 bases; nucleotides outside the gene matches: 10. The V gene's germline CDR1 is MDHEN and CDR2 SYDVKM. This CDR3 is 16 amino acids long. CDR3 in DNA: TGTGCCAGCATCCTAGCAGGGGGCCCGACCTACAATGAGCAGTTCTTC. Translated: CASILAGGPTYNEQFF.

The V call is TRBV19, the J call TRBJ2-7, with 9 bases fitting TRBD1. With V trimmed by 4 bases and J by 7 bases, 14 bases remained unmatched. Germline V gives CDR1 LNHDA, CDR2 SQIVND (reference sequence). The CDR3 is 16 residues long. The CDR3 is CASSSQRGTGMGEQYF. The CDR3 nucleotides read TGTGCCAGTAGTAGCCAGCGTGGGACAGGGATGGGTGAGCAGTACTTC.

The CDR3, as DNA: TGTGCCACCAGCAGAGGATCGGATGGGCTTCGCGGCTACACCTTC. It yields the protein CATSRGSDGLRGYTF. This chain connects TRBV15 to TRBJ1-2; D gene uncertain. The ends were cut back, 1 base at V and 8 bases at J, with 17 bases in the middle. The CDR3 covers 15 residues. The germline CDR1 and CDR2 sequences are LNHNV and YYDKDF (reference sequence). The whole variable domain, filled in from reference TRBV15 and TRBJ1-2, reads DAMVIQNPRYQVTQFGKPVTLSCSQTLNHNVMYWYQQKSSQAPKLLFHYYDKDFNNEADTPDNFQSRRPNTSFCFLDIRSPGLGDTAMYLCATSRGSDGLRGYTFGSGTRLTVV.

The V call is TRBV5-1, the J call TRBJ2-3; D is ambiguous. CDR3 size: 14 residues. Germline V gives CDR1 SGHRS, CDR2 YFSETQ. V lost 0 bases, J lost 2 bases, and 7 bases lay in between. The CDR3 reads CASSLVTVTDTQYF. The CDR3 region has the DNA TGCGCCAGCAGCTTGGTAACAGTCACAGATACGCAGTATTTT. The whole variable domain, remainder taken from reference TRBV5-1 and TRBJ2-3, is KAGVTQTPRYLIKTRGQQVTLSCSPISGHRSVSWYQQTPGQGLQFLFEYFSETQRNKGNFPGRFSGRQFSNSRSEMNVSTLELGDSALYLCASSLVTVTDTQYFGPGTRLTVL.

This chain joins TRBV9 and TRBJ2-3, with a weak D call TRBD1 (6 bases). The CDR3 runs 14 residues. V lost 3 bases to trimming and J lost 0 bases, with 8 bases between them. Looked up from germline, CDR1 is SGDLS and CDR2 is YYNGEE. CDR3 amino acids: CASSETGSTDTQYF. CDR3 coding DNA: TGTGCCAGCAGCGAAACAGGGAGCACAGATACGCAGTATTTT. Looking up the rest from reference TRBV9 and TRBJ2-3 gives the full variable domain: DSGVTQTPKHLITATGQRVTLRCSPRSGDLSVYWYQQSLDQGLQFLIQYYNGEERAKGNILERFSAQQFPDLHSELNLSSLELGDSALYFCASSETGSTDTQYFGPGTRLTVL.

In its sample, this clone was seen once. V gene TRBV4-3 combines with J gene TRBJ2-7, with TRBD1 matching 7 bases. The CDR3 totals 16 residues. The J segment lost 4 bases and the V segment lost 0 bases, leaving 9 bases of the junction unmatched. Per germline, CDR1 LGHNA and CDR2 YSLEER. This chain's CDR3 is CASSQDKGDSNYEQYF. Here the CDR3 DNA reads TGCGCCAGCAGCCAAGATAAGGGGGACAGTAATTACGAGCAGTACTTC.

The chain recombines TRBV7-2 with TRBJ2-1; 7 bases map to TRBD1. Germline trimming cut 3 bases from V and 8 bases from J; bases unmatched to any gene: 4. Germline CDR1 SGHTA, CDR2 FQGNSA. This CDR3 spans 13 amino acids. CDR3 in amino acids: CASSLGQSDEQFF. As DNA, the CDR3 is TGTGCCAGCAGCTTGGGACAGAGTGATGAGCAGTTCTTC.

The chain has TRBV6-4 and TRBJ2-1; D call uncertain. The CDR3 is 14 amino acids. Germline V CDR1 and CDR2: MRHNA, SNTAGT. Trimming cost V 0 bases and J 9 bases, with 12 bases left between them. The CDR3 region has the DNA TGTGCCAGCAGTGACTCGATTCCAGCGACTGAGCAGTTCTTC. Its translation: CASSDSIPATEQFF.

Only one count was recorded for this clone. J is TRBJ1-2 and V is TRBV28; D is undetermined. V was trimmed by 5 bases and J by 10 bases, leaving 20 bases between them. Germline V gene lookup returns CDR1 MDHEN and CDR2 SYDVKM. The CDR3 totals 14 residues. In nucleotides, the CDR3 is TGTGCCAGCAGTCGACCCTCCAAACACAGCTACTACACCTTC. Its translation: CASSRPSKHSYYTF.

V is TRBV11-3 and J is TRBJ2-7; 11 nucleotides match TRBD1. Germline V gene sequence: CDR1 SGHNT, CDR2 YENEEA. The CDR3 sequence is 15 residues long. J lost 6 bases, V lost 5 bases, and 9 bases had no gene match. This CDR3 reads CASSPPGQGALEQYF. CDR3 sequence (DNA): TGTGCCAGCAGCCCCCCCGGACAGGGGGCGCTCGAGCAGTACTTC.

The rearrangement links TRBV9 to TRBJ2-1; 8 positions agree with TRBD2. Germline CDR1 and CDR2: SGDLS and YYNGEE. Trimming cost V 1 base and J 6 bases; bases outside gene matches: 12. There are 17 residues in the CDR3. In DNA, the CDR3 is TGTGCCAGCAGCGTAAGAGGGGGACGGGGGGGAGGCAATGAGCAGTTCTTC. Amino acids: CASSVRGGRGGGNEQFF.

CDR3 loop: CASSSDSSYTEAFF. The CDR3 DNA follows: TGTGCCAGCAGCTCCGACAGTAGTTACACTGAAGCTTTCTTT. The chain employs TRBV11-1 and TRBJ1-1; a possible D gene is TRBD1 (5 bases). The germline CDR1 and CDR2 sequences are SGHAT and FQDESV (reference sequence). The CDR3 sequence is 14 residues long. The V end was cut by 4 bases, the J end by 3 bases, with 12 bases between. The complete variable domain, with remaining parts taken from reference TRBV11-1 and TRBJ1-1, reads EAEVAQSPRYKITEKSQAVAFWCDPISGHATLYWYRQILGQGPELLVQFQDESVVDDSQLPKDRFSAERLKGVDSTLKIQPAELGDSAMYLCASSSDSSYTEAFFGQGTRLTVV.

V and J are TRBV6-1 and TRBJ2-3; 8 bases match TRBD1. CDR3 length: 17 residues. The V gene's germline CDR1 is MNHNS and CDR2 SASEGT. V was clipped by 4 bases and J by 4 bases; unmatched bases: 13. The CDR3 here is CASSGLQTGVWADTQYF. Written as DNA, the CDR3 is TGTGCCAGCAGTGGCCTTCAGACAGGGGTCTGGGCAGATACGCAGTATTTT.

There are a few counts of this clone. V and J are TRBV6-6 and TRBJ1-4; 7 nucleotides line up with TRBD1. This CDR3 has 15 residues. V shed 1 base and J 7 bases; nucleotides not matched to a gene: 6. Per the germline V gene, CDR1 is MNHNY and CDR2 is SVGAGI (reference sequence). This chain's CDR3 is CASSYFDRAFEKLFF. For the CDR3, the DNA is TGTGCCAGCAGTTACTTCGACAGGGCGTTTGAAAAACTGTTTTTT.

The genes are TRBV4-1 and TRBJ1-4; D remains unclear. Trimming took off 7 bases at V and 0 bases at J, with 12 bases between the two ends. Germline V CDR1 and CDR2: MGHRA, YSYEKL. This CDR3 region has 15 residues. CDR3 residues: CASTRTFTTNEKLFF. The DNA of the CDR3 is TGCGCCAGCACCCGAACATTTACAACTAATGAAAAACTGTTTTTT.

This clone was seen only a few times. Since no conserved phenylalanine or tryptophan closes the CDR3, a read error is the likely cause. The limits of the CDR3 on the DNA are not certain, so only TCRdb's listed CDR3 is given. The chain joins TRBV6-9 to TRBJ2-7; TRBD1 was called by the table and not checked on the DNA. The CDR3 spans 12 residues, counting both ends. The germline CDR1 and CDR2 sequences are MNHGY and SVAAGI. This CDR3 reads CATTRDKSVDYL.

CDR3 region: CASSKVRGYEQYF. CDR3 nucleotides: TGTGCCAGCAGCAAAGTCCGGGGCTACGAGCAGTACTTC. V usage is TRBV5-6 and J usage is TRBJ2-7; possibly TRBD2 for D (5 bases). This CDR3 is built from 13 residues. V was shortened by 4 bases and J by 3 bases, with 11 bases between the two germline ends. Germline CDR1 reads SGHDT; CDR2 reads YYEEEE.

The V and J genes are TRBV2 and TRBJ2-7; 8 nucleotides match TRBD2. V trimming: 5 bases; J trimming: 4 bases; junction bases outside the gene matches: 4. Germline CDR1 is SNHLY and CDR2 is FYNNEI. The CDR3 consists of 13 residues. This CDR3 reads CASSSGGFYEQYF. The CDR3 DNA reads TGTGCCAGCAGTTCGGGGGGGTTTTACGAGCAGTACTTC.

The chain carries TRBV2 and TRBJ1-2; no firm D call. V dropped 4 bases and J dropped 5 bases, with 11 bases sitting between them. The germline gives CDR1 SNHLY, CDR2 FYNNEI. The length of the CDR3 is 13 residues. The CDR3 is CASSVAAYYGYTF. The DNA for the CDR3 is TGTGCCAGCAGTGTGGCGGCTTATTATGGCTACACCTTC.

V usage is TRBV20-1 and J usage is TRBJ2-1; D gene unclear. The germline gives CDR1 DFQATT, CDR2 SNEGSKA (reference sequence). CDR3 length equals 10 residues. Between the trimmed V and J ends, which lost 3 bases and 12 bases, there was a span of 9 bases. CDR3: CSARGLGQFF. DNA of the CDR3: TGCAGTGCTAGGGGCCTCGGGCAGTTCTTC.

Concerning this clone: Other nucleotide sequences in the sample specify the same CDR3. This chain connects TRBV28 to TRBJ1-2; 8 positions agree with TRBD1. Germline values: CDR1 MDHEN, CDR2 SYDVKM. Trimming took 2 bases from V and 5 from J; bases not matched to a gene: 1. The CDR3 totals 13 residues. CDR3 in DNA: TGTGCCAGCAGTTTAGGACAGGGATATGGCTACACCTTC. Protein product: CASSLGQGYGYTF.

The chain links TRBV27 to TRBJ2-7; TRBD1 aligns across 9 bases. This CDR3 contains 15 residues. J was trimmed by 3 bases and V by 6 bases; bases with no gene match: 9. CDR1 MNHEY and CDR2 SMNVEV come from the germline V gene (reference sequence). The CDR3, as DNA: TGTGCCAGCAGAATCTCGGACAGGGGCCTCTACGAGCAGTACTTC. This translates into CASRISDRGLYEQYF.

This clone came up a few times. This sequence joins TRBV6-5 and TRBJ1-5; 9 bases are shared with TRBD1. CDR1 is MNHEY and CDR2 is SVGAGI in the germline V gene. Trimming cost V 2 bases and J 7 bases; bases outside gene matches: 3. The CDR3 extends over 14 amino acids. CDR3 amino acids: CASSYLDRGQPQHF. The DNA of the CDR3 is TGTGCCAGCAGTTACCTGGACAGGGGACAGCCCCAGCATTTT.